Detailed here is one TCR beta chain. This sample was included in a study of blood T cell repertoires in COVID-19. Study overall: The cDNA or gDNA used as material had been derived from T cells, B-cell-depleted T cells, or PBMCs.

The table came from immunoSEQ multiplex PCR; TCRdb's copy has only in-frame clones and leaves some out. The sample carries roughly 49,000 clones, around 86% recorded once. Germline V gene data show CDR1 as SGHKS and CDR2 as YYEKEE (reference sequence). CDR3 length: 14 residues. Losses at the gene ends were 4 bases for V and 1 base for J; bases not matched to a gene: 4. This chain connects TRBV5-5 to TRBJ2-5; 7 nucleotides line up with TRBD1. The TCR comes from a man aged 50 or older with active COVID-19. What was sequenced was peripheral blood. For the CDR3, the DNA is TGTGCCAGCAGCATTCCAGGGGGCCAAGAGACCCAGTACTTC. Translated: CASSIPGGQETQYF.